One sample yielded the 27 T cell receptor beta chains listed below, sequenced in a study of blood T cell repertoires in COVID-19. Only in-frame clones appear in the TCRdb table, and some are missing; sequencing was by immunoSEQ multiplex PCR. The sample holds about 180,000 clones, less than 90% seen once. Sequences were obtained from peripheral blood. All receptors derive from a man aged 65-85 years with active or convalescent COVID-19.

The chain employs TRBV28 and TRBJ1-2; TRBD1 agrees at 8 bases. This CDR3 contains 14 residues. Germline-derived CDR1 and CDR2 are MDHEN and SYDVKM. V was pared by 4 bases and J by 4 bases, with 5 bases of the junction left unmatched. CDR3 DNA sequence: TGTGCCAGCAGTTACCGGACAGGGCCCTATGGCTACACCTTC. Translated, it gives CASSYRTGPYGYTF.

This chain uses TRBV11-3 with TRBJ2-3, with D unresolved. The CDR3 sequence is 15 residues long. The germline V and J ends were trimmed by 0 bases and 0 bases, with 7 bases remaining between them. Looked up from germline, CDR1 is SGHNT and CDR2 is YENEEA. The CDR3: CASSLESTSTDTQYF. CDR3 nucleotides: TGTGCCAGCAGCTTAGAGTCTACTAGCACAGATACGCAGTATTTT.

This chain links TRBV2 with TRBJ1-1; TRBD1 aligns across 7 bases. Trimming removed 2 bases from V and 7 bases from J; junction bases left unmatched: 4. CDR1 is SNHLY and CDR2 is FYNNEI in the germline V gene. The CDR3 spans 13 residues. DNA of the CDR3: TGTGCCAGCAGTGAACACCAGGGGGTTGAAGCTTTCTTT. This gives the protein CASSEHQGVEAFF. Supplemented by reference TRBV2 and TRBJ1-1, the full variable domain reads EPEVTQTPSHQVTQMGQEVILRCVPISNHLYFYWYRQILGQKVEFLVSFYNNEISEKSEIFDDQFSVERPDGSNFTLKIRSTKLEDSAMYFCASSEHQGVEAFFGQGTRLTVV.

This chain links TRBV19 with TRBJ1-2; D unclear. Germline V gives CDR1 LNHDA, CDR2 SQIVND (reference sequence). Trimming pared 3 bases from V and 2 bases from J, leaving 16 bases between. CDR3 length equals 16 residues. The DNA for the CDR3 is TGTGCCAGTAGTATGGGCAGGTTAAACCGGAACTATGGCTACACCTTC. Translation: CASSMGRLNRNYGYTF.

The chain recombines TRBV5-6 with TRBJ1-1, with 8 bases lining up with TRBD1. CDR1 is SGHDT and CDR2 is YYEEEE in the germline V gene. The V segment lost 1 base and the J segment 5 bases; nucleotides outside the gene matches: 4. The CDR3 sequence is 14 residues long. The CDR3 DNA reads TGTGCCAGCAGCTTGACAGGGGGTGGAACTGAAGCTTTCTTT. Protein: CASSLTGGGTEAFF.

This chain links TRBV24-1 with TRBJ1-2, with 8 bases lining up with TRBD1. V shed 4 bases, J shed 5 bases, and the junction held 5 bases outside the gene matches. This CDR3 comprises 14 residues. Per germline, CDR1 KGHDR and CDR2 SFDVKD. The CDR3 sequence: CATSDDRGRYGYTF. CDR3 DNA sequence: TGTGCCACCAGTGACGACAGGGGACGATATGGCTACACCTTC.

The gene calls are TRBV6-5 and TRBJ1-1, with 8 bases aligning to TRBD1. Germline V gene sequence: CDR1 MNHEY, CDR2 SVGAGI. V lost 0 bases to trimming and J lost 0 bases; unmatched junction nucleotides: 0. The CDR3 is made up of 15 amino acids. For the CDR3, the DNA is TGTGCCAGCAGTTACTCGGGACAGGTGAACACTGAAGCTTTCTTT. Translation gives CASSYSGQVNTEAFF.

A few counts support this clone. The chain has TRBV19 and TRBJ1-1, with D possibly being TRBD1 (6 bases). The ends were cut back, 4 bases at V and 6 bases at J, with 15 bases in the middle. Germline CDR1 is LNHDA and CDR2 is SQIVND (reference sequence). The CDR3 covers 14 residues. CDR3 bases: TGTGCCAGTAGTACCCTAGGACAGCCTTCTGAAGCTTTCTTT. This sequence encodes CASSTLGQPSEAFF.

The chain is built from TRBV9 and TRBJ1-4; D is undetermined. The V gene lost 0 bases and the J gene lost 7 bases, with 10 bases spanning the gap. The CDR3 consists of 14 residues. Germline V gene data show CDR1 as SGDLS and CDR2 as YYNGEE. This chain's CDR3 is CASSVGGMSEKLFF. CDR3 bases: TGTGCCAGCAGCGTAGGAGGAATGAGTGAAAAACTGTTTTTT.

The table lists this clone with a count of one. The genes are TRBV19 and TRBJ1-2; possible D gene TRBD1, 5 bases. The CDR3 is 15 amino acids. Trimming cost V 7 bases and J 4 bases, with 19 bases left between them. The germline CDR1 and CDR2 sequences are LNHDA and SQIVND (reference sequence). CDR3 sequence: CASTPQGGPGYGYTF. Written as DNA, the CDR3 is TGTGCCAGTACCCCCCAGGGAGGGCCGGGCTATGGCTACACCTTC.

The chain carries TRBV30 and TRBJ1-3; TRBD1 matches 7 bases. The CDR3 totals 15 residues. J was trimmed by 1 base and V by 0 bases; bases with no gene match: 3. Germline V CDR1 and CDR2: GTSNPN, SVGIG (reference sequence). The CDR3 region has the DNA TGTGCCTGGAGTGTCGGCAGGGGGTCTGGAAACACCATATATTTT. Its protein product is CAWSVGRGSGNTIYF.

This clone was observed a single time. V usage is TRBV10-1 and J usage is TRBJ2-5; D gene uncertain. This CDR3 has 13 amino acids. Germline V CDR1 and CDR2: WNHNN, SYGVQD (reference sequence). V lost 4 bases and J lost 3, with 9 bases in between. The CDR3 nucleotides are TGCGCCAGCAGTGCTGACCTAGAAGAGACCCAGTACTTC. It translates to CASSADLEETQYF.

CDR3 in DNA: TGTGCCAGCACCCAAGACACCGTTAACTATGGCTACACCTTC. Translating it yields CASTQDTVNYGYTF. This chain connects TRBV2 to TRBJ1-2; D uncertain. Trimming left V 7 bases short and J 1 base short, with 13 bases between. Germline CDR1 SNHLY, CDR2 FYNNEI. This CDR3 has 14 residues.

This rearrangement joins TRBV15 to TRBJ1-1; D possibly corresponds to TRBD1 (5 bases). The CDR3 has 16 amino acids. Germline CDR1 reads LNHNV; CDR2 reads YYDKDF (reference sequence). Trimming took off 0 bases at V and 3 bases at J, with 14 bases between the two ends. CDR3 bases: TGTGCCACCAGCAGAGACCATGGGGGGGGGTACACTGAAGCTTTCTTT. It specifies CATSRDHGGGYTEAFF.

The CDR3 is CASSPYREPNTEAFF. DNA of the CDR3: TGTGCCAGCTCACCGTATCGGGAACCGAACACTGAAGCTTTCTTT. The genes are TRBV18 and TRBJ1-1; D is unresolved. The CDR3 spans 15 residues. Between the trimmed V and J ends, which lost 3 bases and 1 base, there was a span of 12 bases. CDR1 and CDR2 (germline): KGHSH, LQKENI.

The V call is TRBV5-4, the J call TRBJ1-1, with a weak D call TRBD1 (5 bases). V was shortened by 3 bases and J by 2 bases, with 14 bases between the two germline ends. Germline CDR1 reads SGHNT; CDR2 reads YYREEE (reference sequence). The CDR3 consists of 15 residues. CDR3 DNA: TGTGCCAGCAGCTACGCTCAGGGTACCAACACTGAAGCTTTCTTT. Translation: CASSYAQGTNTEAFF.

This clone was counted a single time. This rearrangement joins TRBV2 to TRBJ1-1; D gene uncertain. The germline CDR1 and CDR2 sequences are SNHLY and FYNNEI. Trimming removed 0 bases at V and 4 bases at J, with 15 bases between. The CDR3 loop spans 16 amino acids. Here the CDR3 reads CASSEAAEGVRTEAFF. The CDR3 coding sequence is TGTGCCAGCAGTGAAGCGGCGGAGGGAGTCCGCACTGAAGCTTTCTTT.

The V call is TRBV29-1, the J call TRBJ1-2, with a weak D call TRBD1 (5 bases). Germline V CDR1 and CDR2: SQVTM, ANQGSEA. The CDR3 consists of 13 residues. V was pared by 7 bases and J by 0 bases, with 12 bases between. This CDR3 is CSARRDPNYGYTF. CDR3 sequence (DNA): TGCAGCGCTCGGCGGGACCCTAACTATGGCTACACCTTC.

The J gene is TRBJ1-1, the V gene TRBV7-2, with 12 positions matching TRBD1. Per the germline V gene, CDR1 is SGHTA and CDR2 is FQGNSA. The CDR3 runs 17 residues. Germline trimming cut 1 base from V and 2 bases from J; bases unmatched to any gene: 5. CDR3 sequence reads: CASSLEGQGAFNTEAFF. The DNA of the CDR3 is TGTGCCAGCAGCTTAGAGGGACAGGGGGCGTTTAACACTGAAGCTTTCTTT.

The CDR3 protein is CAWSVLRDRGYNYGYTF. The CDR3 nucleotides are TGTGCCTGGAGCGTTCTCCGGGACAGGGGTTATAACTATGGCTACACCTTC. This chain uses TRBV30 with TRBJ1-2; 10 bases match TRBD1. Germline lookup yields CDR1 GTSNPN and CDR2 SVGIG (reference sequence). This CDR3 is built from 17 residues. The junction had 11 bases not matched to a gene; V was cut back by 3 bases and J by 1 base.

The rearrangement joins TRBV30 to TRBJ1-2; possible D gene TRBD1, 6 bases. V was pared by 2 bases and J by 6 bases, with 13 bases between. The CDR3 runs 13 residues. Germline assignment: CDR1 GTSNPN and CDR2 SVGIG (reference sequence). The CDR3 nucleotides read TGTGCCTGGAGTCATGGACAGAATGATGGCTACACCTTC. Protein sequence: CAWSHGQNDGYTF.

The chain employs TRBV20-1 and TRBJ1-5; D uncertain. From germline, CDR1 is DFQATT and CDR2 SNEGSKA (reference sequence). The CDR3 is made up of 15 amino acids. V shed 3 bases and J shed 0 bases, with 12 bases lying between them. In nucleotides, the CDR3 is TGCAGTGCTAGTGGTCAGATCATTAGCAATCAGCCCCAGCATTTT. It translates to CSASGQIISNQPQHF.

CDR3 protein: CASSLSTSGIYNEQFF. DNA for the CDR3: TGCGCCAGCAGCTTGTCCACTAGCGGGATCTACAATGAGCAGTTCTTC. J is TRBJ2-1 and V is TRBV5-1, with 10 bases that match TRBD2. V lost 1 base to trimming and J lost 3 bases; unmatched junction nucleotides: 4. The CDR3 loop spans 16 amino acids. Germline CDR1 and CDR2: SGHRS and YFSETQ.

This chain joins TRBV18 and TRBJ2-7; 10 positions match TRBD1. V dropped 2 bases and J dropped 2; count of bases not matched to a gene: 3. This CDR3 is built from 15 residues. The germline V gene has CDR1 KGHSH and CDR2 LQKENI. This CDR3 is CASSPRTGGTYEQYF. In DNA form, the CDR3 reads TGTGCCAGCTCACCAAGGACAGGGGGTACCTACGAGCAGTACTTC.

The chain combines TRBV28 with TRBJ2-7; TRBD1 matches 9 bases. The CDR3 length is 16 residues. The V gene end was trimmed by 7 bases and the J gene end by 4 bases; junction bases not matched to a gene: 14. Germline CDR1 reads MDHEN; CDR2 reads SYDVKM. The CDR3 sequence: CASTTFTQGAGYEQYF. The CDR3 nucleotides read TGTGCCAGCACCACCTTTACACAGGGGGCTGGGTACGAGCAGTACTTC.

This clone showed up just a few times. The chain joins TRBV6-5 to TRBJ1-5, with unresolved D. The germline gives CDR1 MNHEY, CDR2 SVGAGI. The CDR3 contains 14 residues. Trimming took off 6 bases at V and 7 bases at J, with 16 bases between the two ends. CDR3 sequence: CASRPRRVGQPQHF. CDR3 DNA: TGTGCCAGCAGACCTCGACGGGTTGGGCAGCCCCAGCATTTT.

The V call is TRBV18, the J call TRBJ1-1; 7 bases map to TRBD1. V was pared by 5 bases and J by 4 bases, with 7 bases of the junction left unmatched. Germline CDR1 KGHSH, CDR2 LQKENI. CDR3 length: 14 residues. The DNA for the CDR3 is TGTGCCAGCTCATTGGGGCAGGGGGGCACTGAAGCTTTCTTT. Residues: CASSLGQGGTEAFF.